This entry lists 21 T cell receptor beta chains sequenced from one sample in a study of PD-L1 blockade in urothelial cancer. Time point defined: pretreatment peripheral blood. Repertoires were generated with immunoSEQ multiplex PCR, while TCRdb's copy carries only in-frame clones and drops some. The sample has 60,000 to 65,000 clones; approximately 81% are singletons. The sequencing here drew on PBMCs, taken around atezolizumab (anti-PD-L1) treatment. The receptors were gathered from a man aged 65 to 85 with urothelial cancer.

The V and J genes are TRBV29-1 and TRBJ1-3; D gene unclear. Looked up from germline, CDR1 is SQVTM and CDR2 is ANQGSEA. The CDR3 totals 13 residues. The V end lost 5 bases, the J end lost 3 bases, and 11 bases lay between the germline ends. As DNA, the CDR3 is TGCAGCGTTATTTGGGGAGGTGGAAACACCATATATTTT. It codes for CSVIWGGGNTIYF.

V is TRBV4-1 and J is TRBJ2-3; TRBD2 matches 12 bases. Germline CDR1 MGHRA, CDR2 YSYEKL. V trimming: 0 bases; J trimming: 4 bases; junction bases outside the gene matches: 11. The CDR3 contains 19 residues. The CDR3 DNA sequence: TGCGCCAGCAGCCAAGATGACGGGGGGACTAGCGGGTTCCCAGATACGCAGTATTTT. Translating it yields CASSQDDGGTSGFPDTQYF.

The CDR3: CASSGTGIQETQYF. The CDR3 DNA follows: TGTGCCAGCAGCGGAACAGGGATCCAAGAGACCCAGTACTTC. V gene TRBV5-4 combines with J gene TRBJ2-5; D is possibly TRBD1 (6 bases). The CDR3 is 14 amino acids. Germline V lookup: CDR1 SGHNT, CDR2 YYREEE (reference sequence). Trimming took off 4 bases at V and 1 base at J, with 11 bases between the two ends.

The V call is TRBV6-1, the J call TRBJ2-7, with 9 bases identical to TRBD1. V was clipped by 10 bases and J by 6 bases; unmatched bases: 10. There are 13 residues in the CDR3. In germline, CDR1 is MNHNS, CDR2 SASEGT. CDR3 DNA: TGTGCCACCAACAGGGGGCCCATCGGCGAGCAGTACTTC. Its protein is CATNRGPIGEQYF.

This chain joins TRBV12-5 and TRBJ1-3, with a possible D match to TRBD1 (6 bases). Trimming left V 7 bases short and J 2 bases short, with 12 bases between. The CDR3 is 14 residues long. The germline V gene has CDR1 LGHNT and CDR2 FRNRAP. CDR3 loop: CASATGPPGNTIYF. Written as DNA, the CDR3 is TGTGCTAGTGCCACAGGGCCTCCTGGAAACACCATATATTTT.

This chain joins TRBV14 and TRBJ2-3; 8 bases are a match to TRBD1. Germline V lookup: CDR1 SGHDN, CDR2 FVKESK. The CDR3 is 14 amino acids. The V segment lost 6 bases and the J segment 2 bases; nucleotides outside the gene matches: 4. The DNA for the CDR3 is TGTGCCAGCAGTCGGGACAGGAACACAGATACGCAGTATTTT. Its translation: CASSRDRNTDTQYF.

V gene TRBV4-2 combines with J gene TRBJ2-3, with 8 bases identical to TRBD2. Germline lookup yields CDR1 LGHNA and CDR2 YNFKEQ. The length of the CDR3 is 16 residues. V shed 1 base, J shed 4 bases, and the junction held 7 bases outside the gene matches. The CDR3 DNA sequence: TGTGCCAGCAGCCAAGGGAATAGCGGGATGGCAGATACGCAGTATTTT. Residues: CASSQGNSGMADTQYF.

This clone was picked up a small number of times. The CDR3 coding sequence is TGTGCCAGCAGCTCCACTCCGACAGATACGCAGTATTTT. Amino acid sequence: CASSSTPTDTQYF. This chain connects TRBV7-3 to TRBJ2-3; the D is unclear. This CDR3 is built from 13 residues. Trimming took 4 bases from V and 3 from J, leaving 8 bases between them. Germline V CDR1 and CDR2: SGHTA, FQGTGA.

The chain employs TRBV12-5 and TRBJ1-4; D is unresolved. There are 15 residues in the CDR3. V lost 4 bases and J 0 bases, leaving 9 bases between the germline ends. The germline gives CDR1 LGHNT, CDR2 FRNRAP. The CDR3 region has the DNA TGTGCTAGTGGTTGGATTCGGGCAACTAATGAAAAACTGTTTTTT. This gives the protein CASGWIRATNEKLFF.

The CDR3 DNA reads as TGTGCCAGCACTATACAGGGGACCAAAAACATTCAGTACTTC. Protein: CASTIQGTKNIQYF. V is TRBV6-1 and J is TRBJ2-4, with TRBD1 identical over 7 bases. This CDR3 contains 14 residues. Germline assignment: CDR1 MNHNS and CDR2 SASEGT. V lost 7 bases and J lost 2; bases outside the gene matches: 5.

The chain links TRBV5-1 to TRBJ1-1; D gene uncertain. This CDR3 region has 13 residues. Trimming left V 0 bases short and J 2 bases short, with 5 bases between. CDR1 and CDR2 (germline): SGHRS, YFSETQ. CDR3 protein: CASSLGSNTEAFF. CDR3 DNA sequence: TGCGCCAGCAGCTTGGGCAGTAACACTGAAGCTTTCTTT.

This clone was counted a single time. This rearrangement joins TRBV6-5 to TRBJ1-5; a weak D match, TRBD1 (6 bases). The CDR3 contains 13 residues. V gave up 6 bases and J gave up 4 bases, with 10 bases separating them. In germline, CDR1 is MNHEY, CDR2 SVGAGI. CDR3 bases: TGTGCCAGCAGGCGGACAGAAAATCAGCCCCAGCATTTT. Protein: CASRRTENQPQHF.

This rearrangement joins TRBV10-2 to TRBJ2-1; no reliable D call. The CDR3 contains 12 residues. Deletions cut 5 bases from V and 6 bases from J, with 8 bases between. The germline V gene encodes CDR1 WSHSY and CDR2 SAAADI. The CDR3 DNA reads TGCGCCAGCAGTTCTTACAGCAATGAGCAGTTCTTC. Its translation is CASSSYSNEQFF.

V gene TRBV6-6 combines with J gene TRBJ1-4, with D possibly being TRBD1 (5 bases). This CDR3 region has 14 residues. CDR1 is MNHNY and CDR2 is SVGAGI in the germline V gene (reference sequence). V lost 0 bases and J 8 bases, leaving 10 bases between the germline ends. This chain's CDR3 is CASSYSGKGEKLFF. CDR3 DNA: TGTGCCAGCAGTTACTCGGGGAAGGGGGAAAAACTGTTTTTT.

This sequence joins TRBV18 and TRBJ1-1; TRBD1 agrees at 10 bases. There are 16 residues in the CDR3. In germline, CDR1 is KGHSH, CDR2 LQKENI. The trim removed 5 bases at V and 4 bases at J, leaving 10 bases unmatched. The CDR3 loop is CASSIGQGGFRTEAFF. DNA for the CDR3: TGTGCCAGCTCAATCGGACAGGGGGGGTTCCGCACTGAAGCTTTCTTT.

The chain carries TRBV5-1 and TRBJ2-2; TRBD2 is a possible D gene (6 bases). The CDR3 consists of 17 residues. The germline gives CDR1 SGHRS, CDR2 YFSETQ. V lost 3 bases to trimming and J lost 5 bases, with 20 bases between them. This CDR3 reads CASSWPAGRLFTGELFF. The CDR3 region has the DNA TGCGCCAGCAGCTGGCCCGCGGGACGACTATTTACCGGGGAGCTGTTTTTT.

The chain combines TRBV29-1 with TRBJ2-7; D is undetermined. This CDR3 is 10 amino acids long. With 5 bases removed from V and 1 base from J, the gap between germline ends came to 3 bases. Looked up from germline, CDR1 is SQVTM and CDR2 is ANQGSEA. The CDR3 is CSVLSYEQYF. The CDR3 DNA is TGCAGCGTTCTTTCCTACGAGCAGTACTTC.

The CDR3 region is CATNTRGGSEQFF. In DNA form, the CDR3 reads TGTGCCACAAACACCCGCGGGGGGAGTGAGCAGTTCTTC. The gene calls are TRBV19 and TRBJ2-1, with 8 nucleotides matching TRBD2. Germline V gene lookup returns CDR1 LNHDA and CDR2 SQIVND (reference sequence). The CDR3 runs to 13 residues. The junction had 11 bases not matched to a gene; V was cut back by 10 bases and J by 9 bases.

The V gene is TRBV6-5, the J gene TRBJ1-5, with D tentatively TRBD1 (6 bases). V lost 2 bases and J 2 bases, leaving 10 bases between the germline ends. CDR1 is MNHEY and CDR2 is SVGAGI in the germline V gene. This CDR3 is 15 amino acids long. The CDR3 loop reads CASSYRGAGNQPQHF. CDR3 in DNA: TGTGCCAGCAGTTACCGGGGGGCTGGCAATCAGCCCCAGCATTTT.

CDR3 sequence reads: CASSQDVSGWGYEQYF. In nucleotides, the CDR3 is TGCGCCAGCAGCCAAGATGTGTCGGGATGGGGTTACGAGCAGTACTTC. V and J are TRBV4-1 and TRBJ2-7; D may be TRBD2 (5 bases). This CDR3 spans 16 amino acids. CDR1 is MGHRA, CDR2 YSYEKL, per germline. V shed 0 bases and J shed 4 bases, with 16 bases lying between them.

The V and J genes are TRBV15 and TRBJ2-1, with a weak D call TRBD2 (5 bases). V was cut by 2 bases and J by 7 bases, with 6 bases left in between. CDR3 length equals 12 residues. Germline V gene sequence: CDR1 LNHNV, CDR2 YYDKDF (reference sequence). CDR3 nucleotide sequence: TGTGCCACCAGCAGACAGCGGAATGAGCAGTTCTTC. The encoded protein is CATSRQRNEQFF.